In this sample, the clone carrying this T cell receptor (beta chain) turned up once. The repertoire was sequenced with immunoSEQ multiplex PCR; TCRdb's copy has only in-frame clones and lacks some. This table holds some 32,000 clones, approximately 80% found once. This sample stems from a study of radiotherapy plus CTLA-4 blockade in lung cancer. Turning to the study itself: Disease control reached 31%, with objective responses in approximately 17%.

Each patient with chemo-refractory metastatic non-small-cell lung cancer was treated with focal radiation plus CTLA-4 blockade using ipilimumab. There are 16 residues in the CDR3. The V and J ends lost 3 bases and 4 bases, in that order; junction bases with no gene match: 10. The V gene's germline CDR1 is KGHSH and CDR2 LQKENI. This chain connects TRBV18 to TRBJ1-1; 8 positions match TRBD1. The sequencing here drew on peripheral blood, taken from a patient treated with radiotherapy plus ipilimumab. The clonotype comes from a human donor with non-small cell lung cancer that progressed on radiotherapy plus ipilimumab. CDR3 sequence: CASSPSGQGPSTEAFF. The CDR3 DNA is TGTGCCAGCTCACCCTCTGGACAGGGACCGAGCACTGAAGCTTTCTTT.